The next 11 T cell receptor beta chains were all read from a single sample in a study of T cells in Graves' hyperthyroidism and ophthalmopathy (dated by TCRdb to the late 2010s). The library was produced with multiplex PCR. TCRdb records Illumina HiSeq 2000 as the sequencer. The TCR beta CDR3 regions were amplified from the RNA transcripts. For the first round of RT-PCR on the TCR CDR3, the HTBI primer set was used together with the Qiagen OneStep RT-PCR kit. TCRdb reprocessed the public reads (quality trimming at Q25 with fastp, clone calling with MiXCR) and kept in-frame beta chains. All rows with the same CDR3 protein become a single entry with the most common DNA and genes. The sample table shows about 610,000 distinct CDR3 sequences, and just over 45% are seen once. The ten largest clones represent roughly 7.7% of the sample. Sequences were obtained from peripheral blood or thyroid tissue (not recorded which). The receptors here all came from a woman between 18 and 29 years old with Graves' hyperthyroidism.

The rearrangement links TRBV7-9 to TRBJ2-7; D is ambiguous. The end of the DNA is better explained by TRBJ2-4, so the J call may be wrong. In germline, CDR1 is SEHNR, CDR2 FQNEAQ (reference sequence). The CDR3 length is 13 residues. CDR3 nucleotides: TGTGCCAGCAGCTTGGACGGTACGAGCATTCAGTACTTC. As protein: CASSLDGTSIQYF.

This clonotype turned up a few times. This rearrangement joins TRBV20-1 to TRBJ2-7, with unresolved D. Trimming left V 2 bases short and J 0 bases short, with 8 bases between. Germline values: CDR1 DFQATT, CDR2 SNEGSKA (reference sequence). CDR3 length: 13 residues. This chain's CDR3 is CSARNGFSYEQYF. CDR3 nucleotide sequence: TGCAGTGCTAGAAACGGTTTCTCCTACGAGCAGTACTTC.

J is TRBJ2-2 and V is TRBV7-3; D not certain. Trimming removed 11 bases at V and 2 bases at J, with 9 bases between. CDR3 size: 12 residues. Germline CDR1 is SGHTA and CDR2 is FQGTGA. CDR3 amino acids: CAWSENTGELFF. The CDR3 region has the DNA TGTGCCTGGAGTGAAAACACCGGGGAGCTGTTTTTT.

This clonotype was seen a few times. The chain combines TRBV5-6 with TRBJ2-1; 7 bases fit TRBD2. The CDR3 covers 12 residues. Trimming removed 4 bases from V and 9 bases from J; junction bases left unmatched: 4. The V gene's germline CDR1 is SGHDT and CDR2 YYEEEE. The CDR3: CASSITSVEQFF. In DNA form, the CDR3 reads TGTGCCAGCAGCATTACTAGCGTTGAGCAGTTCTTC.

This clonotype was seen a handful of times. The CDR3 spells CASSPIGEGEAFF. The CDR3 region has the DNA TGTGCCAGCAGCCCGATTGGCGAAGGTGAAGCTTTCTTT. This sequence joins TRBV7-9 and TRBJ1-1; D uncertain. V was pared by 5 bases and J by 7 bases, with 14 bases between. This CDR3 spans 13 amino acids. The germline CDR1 and CDR2 sequences are SEHNR and FQNEAQ (reference sequence).

V and J are TRBV2 and TRBJ2-1; unclear D gene. Germline loops: CDR1 SNHLY, CDR2 FYNNEI. V was cut by 3 bases and J by 8 bases, with 8 bases left in between. The CDR3 is made up of 12 amino acids. The CDR3: CASSEGSDEQFF. CDR3 in DNA: TGTGCCAGCAGTGAGGGGTCGGATGAGCAGTTCTTC.

The chain has TRBV2 and TRBJ2-6; unclear D gene. The CDR3 consists of 13 residues. V lost 7 bases and J lost 1, with 5 bases in between. Germline V gives CDR1 SNHLY, CDR2 FYNNEI. CDR3 nucleotides: TGTGCCAGCAACCCATCTGGGGCCAACGTCCTGACTTTC. Its protein is CASNPSGANVLTF. Full variable domain (missing parts from reference TRBV2 and TRBJ2-6): EPEVTQTPSHQVTQMGQEVILRCVPISNHLYFYWYRQILGQKVEFLVSFYNNEISEKSEIFDDQFSVERPDGSNFTLKIRSTKLEDSAMYFCASNPSGANVLTFGAGSRLTVL.

This clonotype was seen only a few times. The chain is built from TRBV2 and TRBJ1-1; TRBD1 agrees at 8 bases. The CDR3 extends over 13 amino acids. Germline loops: CDR1 SNHLY, CDR2 FYNNEI. V shed 4 bases and J 4 bases; nucleotides not matched to a gene: 2. The CDR3, as DNA: TGTGCCAGCAGTGGCGACAGGGGCACTGAAGCTTTCTTT. Encoded protein: CASSGDRGTEAFF.

This clonotype was counted at least ten times. The chain recombines TRBV12-3 or TRBV12-4 with TRBJ1-2; maybe TRBD1 (5 bases). The CDR3 has 15 residues. Trimming shortened V by 3 bases and J by 3 bases, and 14 bases separated the two germline ends. This CDR3 is CASSFLGQEDYGYTF. The CDR3 bases are TGTGCCAGCAGTTTTCTGGGGCAGGAAGACTATGGCTACACCTTC.

At least ten counts were recorded for this clonotype. This chain joins TRBV7-8 and TRBJ2-7; TRBD1 aligns across 8 bases. CDR3 size: 14 residues. Germline values: CDR1 SGHVS, CDR2 FQNEAQ. V shed 7 bases and J 1 base; nucleotides not matched to a gene: 6. CDR3 in DNA: TGTGCCAGCACCTTTCGGACAGGGTCCTACGAGCAGTACTTC. This codes for CASTFRTGSYEQYF.

This clonotype was counted a single time. The chain recombines TRBV10-3 with TRBJ2-7; 7 nucleotides agree with TRBD1. The J segment lost 3 bases and the V segment lost 4 bases, leaving 6 bases of the junction unmatched. The CDR3 is 14 residues long. Looked up from germline, CDR1 is ENHRY and CDR2 is SYGVKD. The CDR3 is CAISGDRKSYEQYF. The CDR3 DNA reads as TGTGCCATCAGTGGGGACAGAAAAAGCTACGAGCAGTACTTC.